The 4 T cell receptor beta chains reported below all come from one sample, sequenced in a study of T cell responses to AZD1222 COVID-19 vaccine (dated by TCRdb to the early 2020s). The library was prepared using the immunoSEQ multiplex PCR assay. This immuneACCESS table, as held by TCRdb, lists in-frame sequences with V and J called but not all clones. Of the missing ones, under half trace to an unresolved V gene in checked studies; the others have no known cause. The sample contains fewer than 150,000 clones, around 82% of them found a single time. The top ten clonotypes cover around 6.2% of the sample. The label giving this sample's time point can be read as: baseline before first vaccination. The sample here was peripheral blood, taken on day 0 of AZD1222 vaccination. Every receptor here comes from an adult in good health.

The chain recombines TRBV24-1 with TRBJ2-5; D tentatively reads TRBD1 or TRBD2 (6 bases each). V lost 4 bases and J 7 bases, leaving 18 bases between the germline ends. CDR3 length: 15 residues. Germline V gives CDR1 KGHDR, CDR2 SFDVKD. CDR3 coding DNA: TGTGCCACCAGTGAGGGGGGCGGACCTCAGGGGACCCAGTACTTC. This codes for CATSEGGGPQGTQYF.

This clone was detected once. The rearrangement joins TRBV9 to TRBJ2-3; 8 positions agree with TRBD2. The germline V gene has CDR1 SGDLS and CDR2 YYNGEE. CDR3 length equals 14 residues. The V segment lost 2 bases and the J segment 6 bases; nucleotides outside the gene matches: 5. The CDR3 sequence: CASSVAGGGDTQYF. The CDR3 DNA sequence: TGTGCCAGCAGCGTGGCGGGGGGCGGCGATACGCAGTATTTT.

CDR3 sequence (DNA): TGTGCCAGCAGCATCAAGACTGGTTCACCCCTCCACTTT. It yields the protein CASSIKTGSPLHF. The V call is TRBV14, the J call TRBJ1-6; D remains ambiguous. Germline-derived CDR1 and CDR2 are SGHDN and FVKESK. The CDR3 totals 13 residues. The V and J ends lost 5 bases and 9 bases respectively, with 11 bases between them.

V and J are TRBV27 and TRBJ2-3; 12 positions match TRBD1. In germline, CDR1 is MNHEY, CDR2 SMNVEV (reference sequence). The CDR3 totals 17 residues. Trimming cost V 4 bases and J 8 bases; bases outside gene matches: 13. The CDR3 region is CASSSRPRDRGLGTQYF. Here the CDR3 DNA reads TGTGCCAGCAGTTCGAGACCCCGGGACAGGGGGCTTGGTACGCAGTATTTT.